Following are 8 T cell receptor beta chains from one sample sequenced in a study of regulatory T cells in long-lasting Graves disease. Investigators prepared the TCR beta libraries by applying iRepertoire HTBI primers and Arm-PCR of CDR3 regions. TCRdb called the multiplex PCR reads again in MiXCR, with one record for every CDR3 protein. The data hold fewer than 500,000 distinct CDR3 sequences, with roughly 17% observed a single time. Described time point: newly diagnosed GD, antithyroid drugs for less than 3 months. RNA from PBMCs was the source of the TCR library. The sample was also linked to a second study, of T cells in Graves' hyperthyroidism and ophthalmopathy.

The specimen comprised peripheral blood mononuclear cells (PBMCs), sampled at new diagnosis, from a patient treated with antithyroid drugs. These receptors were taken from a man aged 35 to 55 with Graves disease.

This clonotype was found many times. CDR3 coding DNA: TGTGCCAGCGAGTCGGTGGCGGGAGCCTACGAGCAGTACTTC. It encodes CASESVAGAYEQYF. The chain is built from TRBV11-2 and TRBJ2-7, with TRBD2 matching over 7 bases. The CDR3 totals 14 residues. The trim removed 8 bases at V and 2 bases at J, leaving 9 bases unmatched. In germline, CDR1 is SGHAT, CDR2 FQNNGV.

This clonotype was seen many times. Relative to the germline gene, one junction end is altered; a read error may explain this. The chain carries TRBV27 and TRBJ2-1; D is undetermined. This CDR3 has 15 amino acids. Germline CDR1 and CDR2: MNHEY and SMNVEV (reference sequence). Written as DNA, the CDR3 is TGTGCCTGCAGCCCGCCCCGAGGCTCCTACAATGAGCAGTTCTTC. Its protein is CACSPPRGSYNEQFF.

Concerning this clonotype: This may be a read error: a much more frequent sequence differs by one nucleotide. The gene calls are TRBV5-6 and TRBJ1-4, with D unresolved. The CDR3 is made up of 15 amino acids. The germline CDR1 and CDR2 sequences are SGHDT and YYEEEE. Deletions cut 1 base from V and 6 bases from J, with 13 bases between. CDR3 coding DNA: TGTGCCAGCAGCTTGCGGGGTCGGAAGTATGAAAAACTGTTTTTT. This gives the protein CASSLRGRKYEKLFF.

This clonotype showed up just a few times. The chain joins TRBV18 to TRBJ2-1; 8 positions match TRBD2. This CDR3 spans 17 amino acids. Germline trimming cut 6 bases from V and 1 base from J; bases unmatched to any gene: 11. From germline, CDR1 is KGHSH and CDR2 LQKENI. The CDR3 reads CASSPSGGRSSYNEQFF. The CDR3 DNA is TGTGCCAGCTCTCCTTCCGGCGGGAGGAGTTCCTACAATGAGCAGTTCTTC.

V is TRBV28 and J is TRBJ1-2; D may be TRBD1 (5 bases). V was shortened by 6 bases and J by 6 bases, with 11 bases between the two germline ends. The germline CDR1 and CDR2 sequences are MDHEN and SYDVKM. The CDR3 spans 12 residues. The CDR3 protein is CASSPGTDGYTF. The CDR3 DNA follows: TGTGCCAGCAGCCCCGGGACCGATGGCTACACCTTC.

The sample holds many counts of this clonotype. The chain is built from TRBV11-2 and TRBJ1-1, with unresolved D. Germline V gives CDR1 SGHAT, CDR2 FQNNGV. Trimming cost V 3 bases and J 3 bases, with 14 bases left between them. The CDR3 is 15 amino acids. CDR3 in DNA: TGTGCCAGCAGCTTGATGGGAGGACGGGACACTGAAGCTTTCTTT. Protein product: CASSLMGGRDTEAFF.

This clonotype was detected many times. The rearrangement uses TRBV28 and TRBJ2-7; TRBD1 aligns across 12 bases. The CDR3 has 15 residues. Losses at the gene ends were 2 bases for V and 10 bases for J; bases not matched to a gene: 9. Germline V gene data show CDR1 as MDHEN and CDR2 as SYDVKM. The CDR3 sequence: CASSLAPGQGARQYF. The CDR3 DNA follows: TGTGCCAGCAGTTTAGCTCCGGGACAGGGGGCGAGACAGTACTTC.

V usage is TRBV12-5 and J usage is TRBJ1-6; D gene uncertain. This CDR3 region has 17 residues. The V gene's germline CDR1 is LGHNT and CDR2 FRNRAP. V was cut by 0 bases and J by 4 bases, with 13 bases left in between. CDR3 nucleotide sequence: TGTGCTAGTGGTTTGGTAACCGGCAGAACATATAATTCACCCCTCCACTTT. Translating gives CASGLVTGRTYNSPLHF.